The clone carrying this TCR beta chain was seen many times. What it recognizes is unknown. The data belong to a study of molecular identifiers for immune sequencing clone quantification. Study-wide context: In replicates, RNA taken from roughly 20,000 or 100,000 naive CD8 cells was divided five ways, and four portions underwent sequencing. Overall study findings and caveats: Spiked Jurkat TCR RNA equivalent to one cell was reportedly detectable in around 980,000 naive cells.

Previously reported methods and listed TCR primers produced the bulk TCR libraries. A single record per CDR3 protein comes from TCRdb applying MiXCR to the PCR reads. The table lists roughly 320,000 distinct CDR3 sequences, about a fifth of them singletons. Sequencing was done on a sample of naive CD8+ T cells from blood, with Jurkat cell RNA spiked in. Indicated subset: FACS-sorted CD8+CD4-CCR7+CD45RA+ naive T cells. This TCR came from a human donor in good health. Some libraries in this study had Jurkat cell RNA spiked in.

CDR3 region: CASSLLGVVAVDTQYF. The CDR3, as DNA: TGTGCCAGCAGTTTATTGGGGGTCGTAGCGGTCGATACGCAGTATTTT. This chain joins TRBV27 and TRBJ2-3; a weak D match, TRBD2 (6 bases). The CDR3 runs 16 residues. V lost 1 base and J lost 6, with 17 bases in between. Germline loops: CDR1 MNHEY, CDR2 SMNVEV (reference sequence).